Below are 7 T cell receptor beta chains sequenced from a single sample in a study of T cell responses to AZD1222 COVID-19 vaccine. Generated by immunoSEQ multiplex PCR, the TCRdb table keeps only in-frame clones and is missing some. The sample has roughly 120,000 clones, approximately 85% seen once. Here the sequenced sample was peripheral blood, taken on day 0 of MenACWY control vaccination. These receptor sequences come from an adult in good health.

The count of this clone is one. The CDR3 protein is CASSLRLDLYNEQFF. As DNA, the CDR3 is TGTGCCAGCAGTTTAAGACTAGATCTATACAATGAGCAGTTCTTC. J is TRBJ2-1 and V is TRBV27, with D possibly being TRBD2 (6 bases). The CDR3 has 15 residues. The germline V gene encodes CDR1 MNHEY and CDR2 SMNVEV (reference sequence). Between the trimmed V and J ends, which lost 2 bases and 4 bases, there was a span of 12 bases.

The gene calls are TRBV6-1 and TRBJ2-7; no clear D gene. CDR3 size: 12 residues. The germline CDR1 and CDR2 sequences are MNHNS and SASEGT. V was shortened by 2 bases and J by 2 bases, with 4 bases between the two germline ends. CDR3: CASSEPPYEQYF. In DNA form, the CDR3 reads TGTGCCAGCAGTGAACCCCCCTACGAGCAGTACTTC.

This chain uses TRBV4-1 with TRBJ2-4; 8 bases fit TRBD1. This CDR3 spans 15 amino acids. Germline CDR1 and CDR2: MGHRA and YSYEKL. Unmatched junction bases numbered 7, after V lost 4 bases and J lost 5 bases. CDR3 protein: CASSPLQGGQNIQYF. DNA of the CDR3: TGCGCCAGCAGCCCCCTACAGGGGGGCCAAAACATTCAGTACTTC.

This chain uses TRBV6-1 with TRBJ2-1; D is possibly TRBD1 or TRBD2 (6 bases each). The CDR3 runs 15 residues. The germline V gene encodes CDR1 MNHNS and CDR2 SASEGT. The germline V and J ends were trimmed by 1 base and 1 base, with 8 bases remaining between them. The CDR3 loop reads CASSEGGASYNEQFF. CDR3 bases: TGTGCCAGCAGTGAAGGGGGGGCGTCCTACAATGAGCAGTTCTTC.

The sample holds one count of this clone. DNA of the CDR3: TGTGCCAGCAGCCTGACAGCACCTAACGACTCTAAGTTCTTC. It yields the protein CASSLTAPNDSKFF. The rearrangement joins TRBV5-5 to TRBJ2-1; a possible D gene is TRBD1 (5 bases). With 4 bases removed from V and 14 bases from J, the gap between germline ends came to 22 bases. Germline lookup yields CDR1 SGHKS and CDR2 YYEKEE (reference sequence). This CDR3 contains 14 residues.

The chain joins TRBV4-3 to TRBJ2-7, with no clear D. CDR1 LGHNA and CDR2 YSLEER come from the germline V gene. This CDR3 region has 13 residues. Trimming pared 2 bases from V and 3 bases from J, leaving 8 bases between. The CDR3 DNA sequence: TGCGCCAGCAGCCAATACTACGGCTACGAGCAGTACTTC. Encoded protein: CASSQYYGYEQYF.

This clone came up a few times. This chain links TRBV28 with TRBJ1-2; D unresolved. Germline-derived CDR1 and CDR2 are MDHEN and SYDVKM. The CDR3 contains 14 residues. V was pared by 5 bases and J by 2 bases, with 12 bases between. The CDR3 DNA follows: TGTGCCAGCAGTCTCCAGGTCCAGAACTATGGCTACACCTTC. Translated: CASSLQVQNYGYTF.